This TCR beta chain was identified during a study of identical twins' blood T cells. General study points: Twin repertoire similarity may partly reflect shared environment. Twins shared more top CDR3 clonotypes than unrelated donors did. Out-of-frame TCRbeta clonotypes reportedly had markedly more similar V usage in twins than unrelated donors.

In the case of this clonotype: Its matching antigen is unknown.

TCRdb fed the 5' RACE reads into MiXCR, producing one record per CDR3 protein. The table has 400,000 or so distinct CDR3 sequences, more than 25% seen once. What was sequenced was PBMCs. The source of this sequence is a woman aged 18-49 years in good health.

CDR3 nucleotides: TGTGCCAGCAGCTTAATGGCCGTATCGGGAGTTAATGAGCAGTTCTTC. This translates into CASSLMAVSGVNEQFF. V usage is TRBV11-2 and J usage is TRBJ2-1; D is perhaps TRBD2 (6 bases). Germline V CDR1 and CDR2: SGHAT, FQNNGV. Deletions cut 2 bases from V and 7 bases from J, with 18 bases between. There are 16 residues in the CDR3.